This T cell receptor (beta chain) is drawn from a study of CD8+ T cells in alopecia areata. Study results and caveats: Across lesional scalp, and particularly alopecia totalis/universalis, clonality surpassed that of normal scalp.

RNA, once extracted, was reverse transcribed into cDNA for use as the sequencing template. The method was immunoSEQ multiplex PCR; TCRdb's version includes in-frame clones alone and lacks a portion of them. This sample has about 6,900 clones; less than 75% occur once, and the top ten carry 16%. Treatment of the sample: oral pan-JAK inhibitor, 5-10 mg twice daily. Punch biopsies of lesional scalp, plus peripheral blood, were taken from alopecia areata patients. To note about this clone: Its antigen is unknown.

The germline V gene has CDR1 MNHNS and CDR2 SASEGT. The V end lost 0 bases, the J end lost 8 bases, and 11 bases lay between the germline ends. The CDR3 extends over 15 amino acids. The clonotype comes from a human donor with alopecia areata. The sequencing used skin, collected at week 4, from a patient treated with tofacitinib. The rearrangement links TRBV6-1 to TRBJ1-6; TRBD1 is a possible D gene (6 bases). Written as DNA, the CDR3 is TGTGCCAGCAGTGAAGCCAGGGGTCGGGATTCACCCCTCCACTTT. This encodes CASSEARGRDSPLHF.